This T cell receptor beta chain comes out of a study of response to subunit inactivated influenza vaccine. Study outcomes and limitations: A suggestion made by the authors is that each seasonal influenza vaccination recruits few new T cells.

TCRdb re-derived calls from the RT-PCR reads in MiXCR, one entry per CDR3 protein. The sample carries about 480,000 distinct CDR3 sequences, roughly 9.8% recorded once. This CDR3 spans 15 amino acids. Germline CDR1 reads LGHNA; CDR2 reads YSLEER. V was pared by 1 base and J by 3 bases, with 12 bases between. The sample holds a few counts of this clonotype. Antigen: not known. This clonotype was sampled from a man aged 50 to 60 who received an inactivated influenza vaccine. Sequences were derived from PBMCs from blood, sampled about 6 weeks after vaccination. This chain connects TRBV4-3 to TRBJ1-1; D is unclear. The CDR3 loop is CASSQAVVGDTEAFF. CDR3 in DNA: TGCGCCAGCAGCCAAGCAGTAGTTGGGGACACTGAAGCTTTCTTT.